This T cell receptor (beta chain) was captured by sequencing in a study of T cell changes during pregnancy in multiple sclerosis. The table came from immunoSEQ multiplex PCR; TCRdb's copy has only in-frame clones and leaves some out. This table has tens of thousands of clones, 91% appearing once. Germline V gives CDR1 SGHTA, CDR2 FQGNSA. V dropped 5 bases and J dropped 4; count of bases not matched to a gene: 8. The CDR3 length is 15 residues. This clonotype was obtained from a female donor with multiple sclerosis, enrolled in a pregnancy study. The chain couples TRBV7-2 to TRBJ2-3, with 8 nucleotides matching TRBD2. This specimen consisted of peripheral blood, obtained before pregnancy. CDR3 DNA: TGTGCCAGCAGCCCTCCGGGGGGGTTGGCAGATACGCAGTATTTT. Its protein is CASSPPGGLADTQYF.